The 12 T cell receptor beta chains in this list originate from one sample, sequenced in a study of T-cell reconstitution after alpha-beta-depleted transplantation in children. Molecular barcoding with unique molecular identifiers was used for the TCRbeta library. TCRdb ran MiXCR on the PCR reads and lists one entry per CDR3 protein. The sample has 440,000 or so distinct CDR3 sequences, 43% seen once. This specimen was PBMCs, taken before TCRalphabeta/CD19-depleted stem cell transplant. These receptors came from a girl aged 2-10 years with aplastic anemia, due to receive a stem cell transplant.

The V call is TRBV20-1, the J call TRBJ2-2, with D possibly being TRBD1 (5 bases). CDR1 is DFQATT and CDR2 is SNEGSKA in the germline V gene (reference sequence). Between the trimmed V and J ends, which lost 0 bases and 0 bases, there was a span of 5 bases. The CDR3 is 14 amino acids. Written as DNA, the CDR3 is TGCAGTGCTAGAGAACAGGCGAACACCGGGGAGCTGTTTTTT. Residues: CSAREQANTGELFF.

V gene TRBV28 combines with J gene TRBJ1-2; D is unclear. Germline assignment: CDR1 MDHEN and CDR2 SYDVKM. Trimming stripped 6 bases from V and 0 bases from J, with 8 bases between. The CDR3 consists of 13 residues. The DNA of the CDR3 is TGTGCCAGCAGGAGGCGACCTAACTATGGCTACACCTTC. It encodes CASRRRPNYGYTF.

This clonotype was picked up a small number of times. The CDR3 loop reads CASSRDSTYGYTF. The CDR3 region has the DNA TGCGCCAGCAGTCGTGACTCTACCTATGGCTACACCTTC. This chain joins TRBV4-1 and TRBJ1-2; no reliable D call. This CDR3 has 13 amino acids. CDR1 MGHRA and CDR2 YSYEKL come from the germline V gene. With 6 bases removed from V and 4 bases from J, the gap between germline ends came to 12 bases.

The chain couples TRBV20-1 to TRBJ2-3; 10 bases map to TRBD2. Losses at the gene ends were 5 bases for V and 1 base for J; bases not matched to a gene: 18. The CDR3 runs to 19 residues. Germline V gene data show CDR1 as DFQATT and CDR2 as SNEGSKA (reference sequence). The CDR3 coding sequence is TGCAGTGCTGACGACTTTAGCGGGAGGCTGGACCGACGCACAGATACGCAGTATTTT. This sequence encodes CSADDFSGRLDRRTDTQYF.

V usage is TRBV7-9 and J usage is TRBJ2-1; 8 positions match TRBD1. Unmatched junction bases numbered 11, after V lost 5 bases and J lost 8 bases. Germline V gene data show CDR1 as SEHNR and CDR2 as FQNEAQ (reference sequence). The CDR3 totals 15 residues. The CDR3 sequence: CASSRAGGSYYEQFF. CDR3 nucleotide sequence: TGTGCCAGCAGCCGGGCAGGGGGCTCCTATTATGAGCAGTTCTTC.

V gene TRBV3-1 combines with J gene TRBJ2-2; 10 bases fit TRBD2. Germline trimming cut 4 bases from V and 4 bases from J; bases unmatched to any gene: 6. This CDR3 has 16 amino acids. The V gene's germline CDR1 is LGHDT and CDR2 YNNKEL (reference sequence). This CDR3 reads CASSRRAGGSTGELFF. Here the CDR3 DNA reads TGTGCCAGCAGCCGTCGAGCGGGAGGGAGCACCGGGGAGCTGTTTTTT.

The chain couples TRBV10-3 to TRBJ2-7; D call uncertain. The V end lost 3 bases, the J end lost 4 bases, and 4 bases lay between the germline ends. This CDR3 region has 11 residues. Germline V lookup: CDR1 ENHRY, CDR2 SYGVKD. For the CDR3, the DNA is TGTGCCATCAGTGATCATTACGAGCAGTACTTC. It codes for CAISDHYEQYF.

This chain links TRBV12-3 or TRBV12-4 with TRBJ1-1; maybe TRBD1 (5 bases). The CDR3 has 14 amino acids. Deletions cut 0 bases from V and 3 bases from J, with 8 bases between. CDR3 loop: CASSLARGDTEAFF. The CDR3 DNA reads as TGTGCCAGCAGTTTAGCCCGGGGGGACACTGAAGCTTTCTTT.

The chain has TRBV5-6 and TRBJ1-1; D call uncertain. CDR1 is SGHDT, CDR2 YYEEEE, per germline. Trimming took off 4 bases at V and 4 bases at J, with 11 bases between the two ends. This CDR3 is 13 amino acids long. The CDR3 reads CASSPRAITEAFF. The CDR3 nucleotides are TGTGCCAGCAGCCCTAGGGCCATCACTGAAGCTTTCTTT.

In DNA, the CDR3 is TGCAGTGCCACGGACTCCGGGGACTACGAGCAGTACTTC. Translated: CSATDSGDYEQYF. The chain links TRBV20-1 to TRBJ2-7; perhaps TRBD2 as D (5 bases). CDR1 and CDR2 (germline): DFQATT, SNEGSKA (reference sequence). The CDR3 totals 13 residues. The V gene lost 6 bases and the J gene lost 3 bases, with 15 bases spanning the gap.

The CDR3 region has the DNA TGCAGCGCCCGGGTCAGGGACGGCGAGCAGTACTTC. Translated, it gives CSARVRDGEQYF. This chain uses TRBV29-1 with TRBJ2-7; the D call may be TRBD1 or TRBD2 (5 bases each). The germline V gene has CDR1 SQVTM and CDR2 ANQGSEA. Trimming removed 7 bases from V and 6 bases from J, with 16 bases in between. The CDR3 is made up of 12 amino acids.

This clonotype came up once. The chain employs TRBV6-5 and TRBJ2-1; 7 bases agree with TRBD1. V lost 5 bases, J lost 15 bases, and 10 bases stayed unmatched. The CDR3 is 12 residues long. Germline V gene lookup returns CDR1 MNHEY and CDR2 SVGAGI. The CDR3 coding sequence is TGTGCCAGCAGTCGGGACAGCGCAGCCTGGTTCTTC. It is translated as CASSRDSAAWFF.